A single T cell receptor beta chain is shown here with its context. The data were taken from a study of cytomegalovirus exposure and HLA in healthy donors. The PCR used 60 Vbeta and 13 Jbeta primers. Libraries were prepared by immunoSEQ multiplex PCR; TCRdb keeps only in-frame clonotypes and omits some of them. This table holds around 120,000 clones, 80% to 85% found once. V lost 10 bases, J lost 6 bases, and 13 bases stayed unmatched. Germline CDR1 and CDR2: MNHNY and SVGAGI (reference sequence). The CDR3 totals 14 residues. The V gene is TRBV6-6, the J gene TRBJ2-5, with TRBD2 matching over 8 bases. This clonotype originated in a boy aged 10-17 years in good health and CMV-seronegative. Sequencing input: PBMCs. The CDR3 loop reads CAIQSHEREKTQYF. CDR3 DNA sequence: TGTGCCATCCAAAGTCACGAGCGGGAGAAGACCCAGTACTTC.